This T cell receptor (beta chain) was profiled in a study of Ad26.COV2.S vaccination and SARS-CoV-2 variants. Study background: Intramuscularly, Ad26.COV2.S was given either once or twice, 56 days apart.

This CDR3 region has 13 residues. Germline CDR1 and CDR2: ENHRY and SYGVKD. The J segment lost 7 bases and the V segment lost 5 bases, leaving 6 bases of the junction unmatched. Sequenced by immunoSEQ multiplex PCR; TCRdb stores in-frame clones only, minus some. This table holds about 350,000 clones, around 90% found once. For this clone: Its antigen is currently unknown.

Regarding the study as a whole: In TCR breadth and depth analyses, total T cell responses may have been underestimated.

Treatment indicated: about 20 received Ad26.COV2.S at low or high dose, single or two shots; about five received placebo; per-sample allocation not given. Sampling occurred on day 63 after the first vaccine or placebo injection. Donation came from an adult in Boston who was aged 18-55 years. This vaccine is an Ad26 vector that expresses the Wuhan-strain SARS-CoV-2 spike. The starting material was peripheral blood, obtained in a trial of Ad26.COV2.S vaccine versus placebo. This chain links TRBV10-3 with TRBJ2-7, with TRBD1 matching over 9 bases. This TCR was sampled from a person between 18 and 59 years old who received the Ad26.COV2.S COVID-19 vaccine or a placebo. The CDR3 sequence is CAISRDRVGEQYF. As DNA, the CDR3 is TGTGCCATCAGTAGGGACAGGGTTGGGGAGCAGTACTTC.